This T cell receptor beta chain derives from a study of cytomegalovirus exposure and HLA in healthy donors. Both 60 Vbeta primers and 13 Jbeta primers went into the PCR. Produced via immunoSEQ multiplex PCR; TCRdb's table is partial and in-frame only. Of some 120,000 clones in the sample, about 73% were seen once. CDR3 length: 13 residues. CDR1 is MNHEY, CDR2 SVGAGI, per germline. V was cut by 2 bases and J by 11 bases, with 15 bases left in between. The sequenced material came from PBMCs. The receptor was derived from a woman in her 40s in good health and CMV-seronegative. V usage is TRBV6-5 and J usage is TRBJ1-1, with TRBD1 as a possible D gene (6 bases). Written as DNA, the CDR3 is TGTGCCAGCAGTTACAGAAGGACAGAAACGGCTTTCTTT. Translated: CASSYRRTETAFF.